This T cell receptor beta chain was sequenced during a study of blood T cells in healthy people across ages. The use of a sample-barcoded 5' primer and a J-beta primer mix characterized a second PCR of about 7 to 12 cycles. Each cDNA molecule was tagged by a template-switch adaptor that had 12 random nucleotides. Using its own MiXCR run on the 5' RACE reads, TCRdb lists one record per CDR3 protein. Of 1.5 million to 2 million distinct CDR3 sequences detected, approximately 30% appear once; the ten largest clones hold approximately 7.7%. This clonotype was counted between two and nine times. At one of its ends the junction is not consistent with the germline gene, which may arise from a read error. The CDR3 length is 15 residues. Germline V gene lookup returns CDR1 SGHRS and CDR2 YFSETQ.

The sequencing sample was made of blood. The source is a woman younger than 45 in good health. The chain links TRBV5-1 to TRBJ2-7, with 9 bases aligning to TRBD1. The CDR3 DNA follows: TGCGTCAGCAGCTTGGCGGGGACAGGGCGAGGCGAGCAGTACTTC. Its translation: CVSSLAGTGRGEQYF.